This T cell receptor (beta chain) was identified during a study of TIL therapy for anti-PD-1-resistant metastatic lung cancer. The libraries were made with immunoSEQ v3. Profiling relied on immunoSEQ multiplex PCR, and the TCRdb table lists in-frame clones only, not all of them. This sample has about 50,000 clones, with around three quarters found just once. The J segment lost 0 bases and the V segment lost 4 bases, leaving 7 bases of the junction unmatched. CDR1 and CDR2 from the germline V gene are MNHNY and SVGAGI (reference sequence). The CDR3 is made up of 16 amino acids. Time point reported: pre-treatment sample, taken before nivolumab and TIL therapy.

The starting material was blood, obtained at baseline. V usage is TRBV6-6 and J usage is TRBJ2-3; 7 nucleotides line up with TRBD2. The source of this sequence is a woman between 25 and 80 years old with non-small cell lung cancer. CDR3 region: CASSSLGGGSTDTQYF. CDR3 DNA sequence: TGTGCCAGCAGTTCCTTGGGGGGAGGGAGCACAGATACGCAGTATTTT.